This T cell receptor beta chain was sequenced in a study of chemoradiotherapy in HPV16-positive cancers. On the study more broadly: Candidate HPV-specific clones and shared TCR motifs came from a couple of HPV16-positive patients.

With respect to this clone: Its antigen is unidentified.

Profiling relied on immunoSEQ multiplex PCR, and the TCRdb table lists in-frame clones only, not all of them. The sample holds tens of thousands of clones, about 82% seen once. Notes on the study in general: In HPV16-positive patients, HPV-responsive T-cell expansion tracked better recurrence-free survival.

CDR1 is SGHVS, CDR2 FQNEAQ, per germline. The CDR3 has 14 residues. V shed 5 bases, J shed 7 bases, and the junction held 7 bases outside the gene matches. The chain joins TRBV7-8 to TRBJ1-2; 10 nucleotides line up with TRBD1. The clonotype comes from a human donor with HPV-associated anogenital cancer. Specimen: blood, collected from a patient who underwent chemoradiotherapy. CDR3 loop: CASSPPDRGGGYTF. CDR3 DNA sequence: TGTGCCAGCAGCCCCCCGGACAGGGGGGGTGGCTACACCTTC. The variable domain in full, completed from reference TRBV7-8 and TRBJ1-2, reads GAGVSQSPRYKVAKRGQDVALRCDPISGHVSLFWYQQALGQGPEFLTYFQNEAQLDKSGLPSDRFFAERPEGSVSTLKIQRTQQEDSAVYLCASSPPDRGGGYTFGSGTRLTVV.